This record looks at one T cell receptor (beta chain) sequence and its context. This clonotype was picked up many times. The target of this receptor is not known. There are no base qualities to consult, and no much larger clone falls within one base. To prepare the library, 5' RACE was applied. Data came from an Illumina HiSeq 2500. A second PCR of roughly 6 to 12 cycles was performed with a sample-barcoded 5' primer and a J-beta primer mix. A unique molecular identifier was introduced onto each TCR beta cDNA molecule by a template-switch 5' adaptor carrying 12 random nucleotides. At least 2.5 million CDR3-containing paired-end reads were obtained from each sample. The Mint cDNA synthesis kit, primed by a TRBC-specific oligonucleotide, was used to synthesize first-strand cDNA from all RNA. Following uracil-DNA glycosylase treatment, all cDNA underwent a first 18-cycle PCR with the universal primers M1SS and BC2_uni_R. The original pipeline was this. Normalization of each sample was performed by random selection of 1 million high-quality reads, each carrying a distinct molecular identifier. Reads sharing molecular identifiers were discarded rather than binned into consensus sequences. MiTCR, run with a Q25 quality threshold and the strictest error-elimination algorithm, handled CDR3 identification, clonotype clustering and error correction. A nonparametric unseen species model with Euler transformation was used to estimate lower-bound total TCR beta diversity. The raw public data were reprocessed by TCRdb itself: fastp quality trimming at Q25, MiXCR clonotype calling, in-frame beta chains only. Under each unique CDR3 protein, matching rows form one entry showing the most common genes and DNA. TCRdb, not the authors, supplied the V and J calls. The sample yields roughly 680,000 distinct CDR3 sequences; around 52% were counted once. The biggest ten clones account for roughly 14% of the sample.

This sample stems from a study of blood T cells in healthy people across ages (dated by TCRdb to about 2015). Concerning the study at large: In model experiments, template switching captured about one uniquely barcoded TCR beta cDNA molecule for every two T cells. The study measured age-related changes in TCR beta repertoire diversity using deep sequencing normalized with unique cDNA molecular identifiers. To avoid experimental bias, donors of different ages were spread randomly across the sequencing lanes. Using the same blood draw, the study looked at two additional independent replicas of 1 million unique cDNA reads for two donors, one aged 18 to 30 and the other aged 80 or older. Donors were grouped into four age groups: young (average about 15 years), middle-aged (39), aged (around 60) and long-lived (approximately 78).

The donors were 40 or so Caucasian individuals from Russia, aged roughly 6 to 100 years, who were systemically healthy. Ten milliliters of peripheral blood were collected from each donor into EDTA-treated Vacutainer tubes. Ficoll-Paque density-gradient centrifugation was used to isolate PBMCs, with at least 6.5 million obtained per sample. Total RNA was extracted from PBMCs with Trizol reagent, with at least 5 micrograms obtained per sample. For every donor, flow cytometry on a PBMC aliquot measured the percentage of naive CD45RAhigh/CD27high T cells. Study-wide conclusions, independent of this receptor: Total diversity estimates from one million sequenced T cells were considered lower bounds and underestimates. Compared with the aged group, more naive CD4+ T cells, fewer expanded clones and increased TCR diversity were shown by the long-lived group, suggesting age selection. Observed TCR beta diversity per million T cells fell roughly linearly with age, and a significant reduction was already apparent by age approximately 41. A strong correlation was found between observed TCR beta diversity and the percentage of naive T cells measured by flow cytometry. Donor CMV infection status was unknown, potentially confounding age-related changes in expanded clonotypes. Conclusive comparison of naive and antigen-experienced compartments was prevented by the profiling of bulk unsorted PBMCs.

There are 18 amino acids in the CDR3, from cysteine to phenylalanine inclusive. Only the CDR3 DNA is retained, 54 bases long and in frame from the first base. A distance of 26 bases separates the germline ends of V and J, which lose 2 bases and 7 bases respectively. Sequences MNHEY (CDR1) and SMNVEV (CDR2) are obtained from the germline V gene (reference sequence). The source of this sequence is a woman aged 80 or older in good health. Sequencing used blood. The chain was built from TRBV27 and TRBJ2-5; TRBD2 is possibly the D segment (5 matching bases). The CDR3 protein is CASSLTPGRGQIAGTQYF. The nucleotide sequence is given as TGTGCCAGCAGTTTAACCCCAGGTCGGGGTCAGATAGCAGGGACCCAGTACTTC.